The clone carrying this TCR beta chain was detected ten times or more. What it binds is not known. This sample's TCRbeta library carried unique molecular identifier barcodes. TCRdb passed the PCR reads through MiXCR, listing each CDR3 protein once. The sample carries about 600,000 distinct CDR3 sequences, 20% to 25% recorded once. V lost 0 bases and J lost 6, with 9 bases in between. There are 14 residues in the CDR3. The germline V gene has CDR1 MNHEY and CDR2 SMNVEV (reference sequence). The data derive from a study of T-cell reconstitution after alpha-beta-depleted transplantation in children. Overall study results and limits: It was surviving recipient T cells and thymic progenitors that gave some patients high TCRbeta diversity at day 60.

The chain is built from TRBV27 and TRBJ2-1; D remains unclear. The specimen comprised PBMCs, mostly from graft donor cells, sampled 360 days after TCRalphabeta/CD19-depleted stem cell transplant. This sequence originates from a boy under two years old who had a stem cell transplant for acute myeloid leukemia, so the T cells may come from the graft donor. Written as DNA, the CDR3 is TGTGCCAGCAGTTTATCGGATCAGTTCAATGAGCAGTTCTTC. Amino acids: CASSLSDQFNEQFF.